This TCR beta chain was sequenced during a study of cytomegalovirus exposure and HLA in healthy donors. Study-wide results and limits: Among TCR beta chains, those listed as cytomegalovirus-associated numbered over 150. There were some public TCRs occurring in many donors, but most TCR sequences were rare.

This CDR3 has 16 amino acids. From germline, CDR1 is LGHNA and CDR2 YNFKEQ. V was trimmed by 2 bases and J by 0 bases, leaving 13 bases between them. About this clone itself: Its antigen remains unidentified.

13 Jbeta primers and 60 Vbeta primers were used for the PCR. Repertoires were generated with immunoSEQ multiplex PCR, while TCRdb's copy carries only in-frame clones and drops some. The repertoire holds roughly 130,000 clones, with about three quarters as singletons. The sample comprised PBMCs. The sequence was collected from a human donor in good health. The chain combines TRBV4-2 with TRBJ2-5, with D maybe TRBD2 (6 bases). The CDR3: CASSQIAALDQETQYF. The CDR3 DNA reads TGTGCCAGCAGCCAAATAGCGGCCCTAGACCAAGAGACCCAGTACTTC.